The table lists the clone carrying this T cell receptor beta chain with a few counts. Its specificity is not known. The CDR3 has 13 amino acids. Germline lookup yields CDR1 SEHNR and CDR2 FQNEAQ (reference sequence). The trim removed 7 bases at V and 7 bases at J, leaving 5 bases unmatched. This sample is part of a study of identical twins. Study-wide points: Fewer insertions characterized abundant cord blood beta clonotypes, whereas memory repertoires showed none.

TCRdb ran MiXCR on the 5' RACE reads and lists one entry per CDR3 protein. The sample comprises roughly 690,000 distinct CDR3 sequences, over 20% of which are singletons, and over 4% rests with the top ten. These sequences were also reported in another study, on T cells expressing NK-cell markers. That publication notes: Among eight sequenced donors, seven carried HCMV seropositivity while one was seronegative. These clonotypes also led the CD3+CD56-NKG2C+ fraction in a handful of donors. Unclear, still, was the HCMV specificity of the expanded NKG2C+ T cell clones.

The sequenced sample was PBMCs. The sequence came from a woman younger than 30 in good health. This chain uses TRBV7-9 with TRBJ2-4; 9 bases agree with TRBD1. The DNA for the CDR3 is TGTGCCAGCAACCTACAGGGGGCGAACATTCAGTACTTC. This codes for CASNLQGANIQYF.